This T cell receptor (beta chain) was sequenced in a study of T cells after yellow fever vaccination. Whole-study results and caveats: Weaker overall, the secondary response nonetheless peaked faster (day 5 versus 15).

After removal of 2 bases from V and 0 bases from J, the junction contained 6 bases not matched to a gene. The CDR3 sequence is 18 residues long. Germline loops: CDR1 SEHNR, CDR2 FQNEAQ (reference sequence). TCRdb reanalysed the 5' RACE reads using MiXCR and keeps one entry per CDR3 protein. This sample has some 300 distinct CDR3 sequences; 48% occur once, and the top ten carry 24%. This clonotype was counted once. The TCR sequence derives from a young man who received the YFV17D yellow fever vaccine. This rearrangement joins TRBV7-9 to TRBJ2-1; TRBD2 agrees at 11 bases. The input for sequencing was PBMCs, either bulk or a sorted T-cell subset (CD4+, CD8+, memory, or dextramer-sorted; not recorded which), taken on the day of the first yellow fever vaccination. CDR3: CASSLQLAGAGSYNEQFF. The CDR3 coding sequence is TGTGCCAGCAGCTTACAACTAGCGGGGGCCGGCTCCTACAATGAGCAGTTCTTC.